These 25 T cell receptor beta chains came from one sample sequenced in a study of blood T cell repertoires in COVID-19. Using immunoSEQ multiplex PCR, the repertoire was profiled, and TCRdb retains in-frame clones only, with some absent. The sample lists 150,000 to 200,000 clones, about nine tenths occurring once. Sequencing input: peripheral blood. Receptors were obtained from a man between 45 and 60 years old with acute or convalescent COVID-19.

J is TRBJ2-1 and V is TRBV27; 7 bases align to TRBD1. Unmatched junction bases numbered 3, after V lost 5 bases and J lost 2 bases. From germline, CDR1 is MNHEY and CDR2 SMNVEV (reference sequence). The CDR3 covers 14 residues. The CDR3 DNA reads as TGTGCCAGCAGTCTCGGGACAGCCTACAATGAGCAGTTCTTC. Translated, it gives CASSLGTAYNEQFF.

V gene TRBV23-1 combines with J gene TRBJ2-7; TRBD2 agrees at 9 bases. TRBV23-1 is sorted into the ORF group, with uncertain function. The CDR3 is made up of 20 amino acids. The V and J ends lost 5 bases and 4 bases, in that order; junction bases with no gene match: 24. The CDR3 nucleotides read TGCGCCAGCAGTTCCCTCGTAAGCCTAGCGGGACATCTATTCGATTACGAGCAGTACTTC. Protein: CASSSLVSLAGHLFDYEQYF.

V and J are TRBV6-5 and TRBJ2-3; 10 bases fit TRBD2. Trimming at V came to 5 bases and at J to 5 bases, leaving 7 bases not matched to a gene. The CDR3 extends over 15 amino acids. Germline CDR1 MNHEY, CDR2 SVGAGI. CDR3 sequence: CASSSGRALKDTQYF. The CDR3 DNA sequence: TGTGCCAGCAGTAGCGGGAGGGCCCTGAAAGATACGCAGTATTTT.

The V call is TRBV3-1 (or the pseudogene TRBV3-2), the J call TRBJ2-3; 11 bases align to TRBD2. Germline values: CDR1 LGHDT, CDR2 YNNKEL (reference sequence). Unmatched junction bases numbered 6, after V lost 5 bases and J lost 2 bases. The CDR3 consists of 16 residues. The CDR3 here is CASSAGLAASTDTQYF. The CDR3, as DNA: TGTGCCAGCAGCGCGGGACTAGCGGCGTCCACAGATACGCAGTATTTT.

This clone was seen just once. This rearrangement joins TRBV7-9 to TRBJ2-2; 7 nucleotides match TRBD1. CDR1 and CDR2 from the germline V gene are SEHNR and FQNEAQ (reference sequence). The V gene end was trimmed by 5 bases and the J gene end by 5 bases; junction bases not matched to a gene: 11. CDR3 size: 16 residues. This CDR3 is CASSPNRGWGTGELFF. In DNA, the CDR3 is TGTGCCAGCAGCCCAAACAGGGGATGGGGTACCGGGGAGCTGTTTTTT. The full variable domain, completed using reference TRBV7-9 and TRBJ2-2, is DTGVSQNPRHKITKRGQNVTFRCDPISEHNRLYWYRQTLGQGPEFLTYFQNEAQLEKSRLLSDRFSAERPKGSFSTLEIQRTEQGDSAMYLCASSPNRGWGTGELFFGEGSRLTVL.

CDR3 in DNA: TGTGCCAGCAGTGTCTCGAGGGACACCATCACCGGCGATCCGGCAGATACGCAGTATTTT. Its translation is CASSVSRDTITGDPADTQYF. This chain joins TRBV2 and TRBJ2-3; perhaps TRBD1 as D (6 bases). Germline loops: CDR1 SNHLY, CDR2 FYNNEI. The CDR3 loop spans 20 amino acids. Trimming left V 4 bases short and J 4 bases short, with 30 bases between.

This clone was detected only a few times. This chain connects TRBV19 to TRBJ2-1; D remains unclear. V lost 5 bases and J 8 bases, leaving 13 bases between the germline ends. The CDR3 is 13 residues long. Germline values: CDR1 LNHDA, CDR2 SQIVND (reference sequence). The CDR3: CASSATAKDEQFF. The CDR3 DNA follows: TGTGCCAGTAGTGCCACAGCTAAGGATGAGCAGTTCTTC.

The chain recombines TRBV14 with TRBJ2-5; 12 bases agree with TRBD1. The CDR3 consists of 16 residues. V gave up 5 bases and J gave up 6 bases; unmatched junction bases: 10. The germline V gene has CDR1 SGHDN and CDR2 FVKESK. CDR3 amino acids: CASSSPGTGGTQTQYF. Here the CDR3 DNA reads TGTGCCAGCAGCTCACCCGGGACAGGGGGCACTCAGACCCAGTACTTC.

The chain couples TRBV29-1 to TRBJ2-5; TRBD2 agrees at 7 bases. V shed 3 bases and J 5 bases; nucleotides not matched to a gene: 9. Per germline, CDR1 SQVTM and CDR2 ANQGSEA. The CDR3 totals 14 residues. The CDR3 region has the DNA TGCAGCGTTGAGAAGTGGACTAGGGGCGAGACCCAGTACTTC. Residues: CSVEKWTRGETQYF.

V and J are TRBV7-3 and TRBJ1-5; D is unclear. This CDR3 region has 13 residues. Germline-derived CDR1 and CDR2 are SGHTA and FQGTGA. Trimming stripped 2 bases from V and 3 bases from J, with 5 bases between. In DNA, the CDR3 is TGTGCCAGCAGCTTATCAGTCAATCAGCCCCAGCATTTT. Protein product: CASSLSVNQPQHF.

This clone was recorded a few times. CDR3 protein: CASRRRGLAGGNEQFF. In nucleotides, the CDR3 is TGTGCCAGCAGACGACGGGGACTAGCGGGAGGCAATGAGCAGTTCTTC. This sequence joins TRBV28 and TRBJ2-1; 15 bases line up with TRBD2. Germline V CDR1 and CDR2: MDHEN, SYDVKM. The junction had 6 bases not matched to a gene; V was cut back by 6 bases and J by 6 bases. The CDR3 runs to 16 residues.

The rearrangement uses TRBV6-6 and TRBJ1-2; D is perhaps TRBD1 (6 bases). This CDR3 contains 12 residues. CDR1 is MNHNY and CDR2 is SVGAGI in the germline V gene (reference sequence). Between the trimmed V and J ends, which lost 4 bases and 4 bases, there was a span of 7 bases. CDR3 sequence reads: CASSSDSYGYTF. CDR3 DNA: TGTGCCAGCAGTTCGGACAGCTATGGCTACACCTTC.

V usage is TRBV10-3 and J usage is TRBJ2-2; 8 bases are a match to TRBD1. Germline V CDR1 and CDR2: ENHRY, SYGVKD. The CDR3 spans 14 residues. V shed 6 bases and J 1 base; nucleotides not matched to a gene: 1. The DNA for the CDR3 is TGTGCCATCAGGGACAGGGAGAACACCGGGGAGCTGTTTTTT. The encoded protein is CAIRDRENTGELFF.

The CDR3, as DNA: TGTGCCAGCAGCGAAACAGGGGGCTATGGCTACACCTTC. This sequence encodes CASSETGGYGYTF. This chain connects TRBV7-2 to TRBJ1-2, with TRBD1 matching 8 bases. Trimming at V came to 5 bases and at J to 4 bases, leaving 3 bases not matched to a gene. This CDR3 region has 13 residues. Germline V CDR1 and CDR2: SGHTA, FQGNSA. Combining the CDR3 with reference TRBV7-2 and TRBJ1-2 gives the whole variable domain GAGVSQSPSNKVTEKGKDVELRCDPISGHTALYWYRQSLGQGLEFLIYFQGNSAPDKSGLPSDRFSAERTGGSVSTLTIQRTQQEDSAVYLCASSETGGYGYTFGSGTRLTVV.

As concerns this clone: A much larger clonotype is one base distant, so this may be a read error. This chain links TRBV11-2 with TRBJ2-2; maybe TRBD1 (5 bases). The CDR3 is made up of 13 amino acids. Germline CDR1 SGHAT, CDR2 FQNNGV. The CDR3 nucleotides read TGTGCCAGCAGCCAGGGCCCCACCAGGGAGCTGTTTTTT. It yields the protein CASSQGPTRELFF.

The genes are TRBV29-1 and TRBJ2-1; D perhaps matches TRBD1 (6 bases). CDR1 is SQVTM, CDR2 ANQGSEA, per germline. The CDR3 totals 17 residues. Trimming left V 1 base short and J 4 bases short, with 20 bases between. CDR3: CSVEAVQGPHNYNEQFF. The DNA for the CDR3 is TGCAGCGTTGAAGCGGTACAGGGTCCCCACAATTACAATGAGCAGTTCTTC.

V and J are TRBV7-9 and TRBJ1-1; a possible D gene is TRBD1 (6 bases). Per germline, CDR1 SEHNR and CDR2 FQNEAQ (reference sequence). The CDR3 loop spans 11 amino acids. V lost 4 bases and J 7 bases, leaving 7 bases between the germline ends. The CDR3 here is CASSSTGEAFF. CDR3 DNA sequence: TGTGCCAGCAGCTCGACAGGTGAAGCTTTCTTT.

The count of this clone is one. The chain recombines TRBV5-4 with TRBJ2-7; 9 positions agree with TRBD2. V lost 4 bases, J lost 3 bases, and 11 bases stayed unmatched. There are 16 residues in the CDR3. The germline CDR1 and CDR2 sequences are SGHNT and YYREEE (reference sequence). Here the CDR3 DNA reads TGTGCCAGCAGCCAAGGGGGCCTAGCGGGACTCTACGAGCAGTACTTC. It encodes CASSQGGLAGLYEQYF.

The rearrangement links TRBV9 to TRBJ2-6; D possibly corresponds to TRBD1 (6 bases). The CDR3 has 15 residues. V lost 0 bases and J lost 2, with 6 bases in between. Germline V CDR1 and CDR2: SGDLS, YYNGEE. The chain's CDR3 is CASSVGGPGANVLTF. The CDR3 DNA follows: TGTGCCAGCAGCGTAGGGGGGCCTGGGGCCAACGTCCTGACTTTC.

The gene calls are TRBV19 and TRBJ2-3, with 8 nucleotides matching TRBD2. With V trimmed by 7 bases and J by 4 bases, 13 bases remained unmatched. Germline values: CDR1 LNHDA, CDR2 SQIVND (reference sequence). The CDR3 consists of 16 residues. CDR3 sequence: CASNGRGLGVADTQYF. As DNA, the CDR3 is TGTGCCAGTAACGGGAGGGGCTTGGGGGTGGCAGATACGCAGTATTTT.

V and J are TRBV5-6 and TRBJ2-2; the D gene is possibly TRBD1 (5 bases). CDR3 length equals 15 residues. The germline CDR1 and CDR2 sequences are SGHDT and YYEEEE. The V and J ends lost 2 bases and 3 bases respectively, with 11 bases between them. The CDR3 loop reads CASSLPGSDTGELFF. Written as DNA, the CDR3 is TGTGCCAGCAGCTTACCAGGGTCGGACACCGGGGAGCTGTTTTTT. Filled out from reference TRBV5-6 and TRBJ2-2, the complete variable domain reads DAGVTQSPTHLIKTRGQQVTLRCSPKSGHDTVSWYQQALGQGPQFIFQYYEEEERQRGNFPDRFSGHQFPNYSSELNVNALLLGDSALYLCASSLPGSDTGELFFGEGSRLTVL.

The V and J genes are TRBV30 and TRBJ1-1, with a weak D call TRBD1 (5 bases). The CDR3 covers 13 residues. Trimming cost V 2 bases and J 4 bases, with 11 bases left between them. In germline, CDR1 is GTSNPN, CDR2 SVGIG (reference sequence). This chain's CDR3 is CAWSKGMGTEAFF. The CDR3, as DNA: TGTGCCTGGAGTAAGGGGATGGGCACTGAAGCTTTCTTT.

A single count supports this clone. The chain carries TRBV28 and TRBJ1-1; tentatively, D is TRBD1 (5 bases). Germline V gene sequence: CDR1 MDHEN, CDR2 SYDVKM. V gave up 6 bases and J gave up 5 bases, with 13 bases separating them. This CDR3 has 13 amino acids. CDR3 nucleotide sequence: TGTGCCAGCAGCCTCTTAGGGACTACTGAAGCTTTCTTT. Residues: CASSLLGTTEAFF.

This chain uses TRBV28 with TRBJ1-4; TRBD1 matches 9 bases. This CDR3 has 17 residues. Germline loops: CDR1 MDHEN, CDR2 SYDVKM. The ends lost 4 bases at V and 0 bases at J; junction bases unmatched: 6. CDR3 DNA: TGTGCCAGCAGTTCCCGACAGGGGGTTCCAACTAATGAAAAACTGTTTTTT. Translating it yields CASSSRQGVPTNEKLFF.

The chain has TRBV11-3 and TRBJ2-3; D remains unclear. This CDR3 is 13 amino acids long. Germline lookup yields CDR1 SGHNT and CDR2 YENEEA. The germline V and J ends were trimmed by 2 bases and 1 base, with 4 bases remaining between them. This CDR3 is CASSLSGTDTQYF. The CDR3 DNA is TGTGCCAGCAGCTTATCCGGCACAGATACGCAGTATTTT.